One sample yielded the 18 T cell receptor beta chains listed below, sequenced in a study of cytomegalovirus exposure and HLA in healthy donors. Only in-frame clones appear in the TCRdb table, and some are missing; sequencing was by immunoSEQ multiplex PCR. This sample carries a few hundred thousand clones, about 93% of them seen once, and the ten largest clones take 0.85% to 1.2%. The sample consisted of PBMCs. These receptor sequences come from a woman aged 18-30 years in good health and CMV-seronegative.

The V and J genes are TRBV5-6 and TRBJ2-5, with D perhaps TRBD1 (5 bases). This CDR3 spans 13 amino acids. Germline values: CDR1 SGHDT, CDR2 YYEEEE. The germline V and J ends were trimmed by 1 base and 5 bases, with 9 bases remaining between them. Written as DNA, the CDR3 is TGTGCCAGCAGCTTGAGGGGTAGGGAGACCCAGTACTTC. As protein: CASSLRGRETQYF. The full variable domain, rest sourced from reference TRBV5-6 and TRBJ2-5, is DAGVTQSPTHLIKTRGQQVTLRCSPKSGHDTVSWYQQALGQGPQFIFQYYEEEERQRGNFPDRFSGHQFPNYSSELNVNALLLGDSALYLCASSLRGRETQYFGPGTRLLVL.

The chain has TRBV7-9 and TRBJ2-1; 8 nucleotides align to TRBD1. The CDR3 loop spans 17 amino acids. Germline CDR1 and CDR2: SEHNR and FQNEAQ (reference sequence). The V segment lost 2 bases and the J segment 3 bases; nucleotides outside the gene matches: 9. CDR3 nucleotides: TGTGCCAGCAGCTTATCAGGGGGCCCCTTCCACTACAATGAGCAGTTCTTC. Translating gives CASSLSGGPFHYNEQFF.

The chain combines TRBV13 with TRBJ1-6, with 9 bases matching TRBD1. Germline trimming cut 0 bases from V and 10 bases from J; bases unmatched to any gene: 7. The CDR3 sequence is 16 residues long. The germline V gene has CDR1 PRHDT and CDR2 FYEKMQ (reference sequence). CDR3 sequence (DNA): TGTGCCAGCAGCTTAGGGCAGGGACAGGGTGCCTCACCCCTCCACTTT. It yields the protein CASSLGQGQGASPLHF.

The chain combines TRBV27 with TRBJ1-2, with TRBD1 matching 12 bases. After removal of 6 bases from V and 8 bases from J, the junction contained 7 bases not matched to a gene. The CDR3 totals 14 residues. Germline V gene lookup returns CDR1 MNHEY and CDR2 SMNVEV (reference sequence). The CDR3 reads CASRKIGTGGGYTF. The CDR3 coding sequence is TGTGCCAGCAGAAAGATCGGGACAGGGGGCGGCTACACCTTC.

The V gene is TRBV27, the J gene TRBJ2-7; 12 nucleotides align to TRBD2. CDR1 is MNHEY, CDR2 SMNVEV, per germline (reference sequence). Losses at the gene ends were 4 bases for V and 6 bases for J; bases not matched to a gene: 10. The CDR3 runs 16 residues. CDR3: CASSSPGLAGSPEQYF. For the CDR3, the DNA is TGTGCCAGCAGTTCCCCTGGACTAGCGGGGTCGCCCGAGCAGTACTTC.

This sequence joins TRBV30 and TRBJ1-4, with a possible D match to TRBD1 (6 bases). The germline CDR1 and CDR2 sequences are GTSNPN and SVGIG (reference sequence). V was shortened by 2 bases and J by 7 bases, with 20 bases between the two germline ends. This CDR3 region has 16 residues. CDR3 loop: CAWSPQGFGYAEKLFF. The DNA for the CDR3 is TGTGCCTGGAGTCCTCAGGGGTTCGGATATGCTGAAAAACTGTTTTTT.

This chain connects TRBV18 to TRBJ2-5, with TRBD1 identical over 10 bases. Germline-derived CDR1 and CDR2 are KGHSH and LQKENI. V lost 5 bases to trimming and J lost 5 bases; unmatched junction nucleotides: 5. The CDR3 runs to 14 residues. Written as DNA, the CDR3 is TGTGCCAGCTCATCTAAGACAGGGGGCGAGACCCAGTACTTC. Translated: CASSSKTGGETQYF.

This chain uses TRBV6-5 with TRBJ2-1; TRBD2 matches at 10 bases. The CDR3 is made up of 14 amino acids. Germline V lookup: CDR1 MNHEY, CDR2 SVGAGI. Unmatched junction bases numbered 4, after V lost 6 bases and J lost 5 bases. The CDR3 DNA follows: TGTGCCAGCAGCCGAGGACTAGCGGACAATGAGCAGTTCTTC. This codes for CASSRGLADNEQFF.

This clone was seen more than once but under ten times. The chain joins TRBV30 to TRBJ1-1; D possibly corresponds to TRBD1 (5 bases). Germline CDR1 GTSNPN, CDR2 SVGIG (reference sequence). Trimming removed 1 base at V and 11 bases at J, with 20 bases between. CDR3 length: 14 amino acids. The CDR3 spells CAWSARPSNAGAFF. The DNA of the CDR3 is TGTGCCTGGAGTGCTCGTCCGTCTAATGCAGGGGCTTTCTTT.

The chain couples TRBV5-1 to TRBJ2-3, with a tentative D call TRBD2 (6 bases). The germline V gene encodes CDR1 SGHRS and CDR2 YFSETQ. The CDR3 sequence is 17 residues long. With 3 bases removed from V and 1 base from J, the gap between germline ends came to 18 bases. CDR3 amino acids: CASSSYSGRLRTDTQYF. CDR3 nucleotide sequence: TGCGCCAGCAGCTCCTATAGCGGCAGGCTCCGCACAGATACGCAGTATTTT.

This chain links TRBV9 with TRBJ2-3; 10 bases are shared with TRBD2. After removal of 3 bases from V and 2 bases from J, the junction contained 6 bases not matched to a gene. This CDR3 spans 16 amino acids. In germline, CDR1 is SGDLS, CDR2 YYNGEE. The CDR3 nucleotides read TGTGCCAGCAGCGCCGCTAGCGGGAGATTCACAGATACGCAGTATTTT. Translation gives CASSAASGRFTDTQYF.

This chain links TRBV18 with TRBJ2-5; TRBD2 is a possible D gene (6 bases). The CDR3 totals 14 residues. The ends were cut back, 1 base at V and 2 bases at J, with 8 bases in the middle. The V gene's germline CDR1 is KGHSH and CDR2 LQKENI. The CDR3 loop is CASSPLADQETQYF. The DNA of the CDR3 is TGTGCCAGCTCACCACTAGCGGATCAAGAGACCCAGTACTTC.

V and J are TRBV29-1 and TRBJ2-7; unclear D gene. The V and J ends lost 4 bases and 3 bases respectively, with 7 bases between them. From germline, CDR1 is SQVTM and CDR2 ANQGSEA. The CDR3 sequence is 11 residues long. As DNA, the CDR3 is TGCAGCGTTGGAGTTGACTACGAGCAGTACTTC. Amino acid sequence: CSVGVDYEQYF.

This clone was seen just once. This chain joins TRBV12-5 and TRBJ1-1, with D possibly matching TRBD1 (6 bases). CDR3 size: 14 residues. Germline values: CDR1 LGHNT, CDR2 FRNRAP. V was trimmed by 3 bases and J by 1 base, leaving 9 bases between them. CDR3 coding DNA: TGTGCTAGTGGTTTATCGGGACAGAACACTGAAGCTTTCTTT. It is translated as CASGLSGQNTEAFF.

The V gene is TRBV27, the J gene TRBJ2-2; D is possibly TRBD2 (6 bases). The ends were cut back, 6 bases at V and 5 bases at J, with 16 bases in the middle. The germline V gene has CDR1 MNHEY and CDR2 SMNVEV (reference sequence). This CDR3 comprises 15 residues. CDR3 nucleotides: TGTGCCAGCAGACTTACGGGACTTCAAACCGGGGAGCTGTTTTTT. Protein product: CASRLTGLQTGELFF.

The chain has TRBV5-4 and TRBJ2-5, with D tentatively TRBD1 (5 bases). The V end lost 0 bases, the J end lost 2 bases, and 11 bases lay between the germline ends. This CDR3 spans 15 amino acids. Germline V gene sequence: CDR1 SGHNT, CDR2 YYREEE (reference sequence). The CDR3 loop is CASSLGSRQQETQYF. CDR3 coding DNA: TGTGCCAGCAGCTTGGGGTCCAGACAGCAAGAGACCCAGTACTTC.

The chain combines TRBV9 with TRBJ1-2; 12 positions agree with TRBD1. V lost 4 bases, J lost 2 bases, and 9 bases stayed unmatched. Germline V lookup: CDR1 SGDLS, CDR2 YYNGEE. This CDR3 has 17 residues. In DNA form, the CDR3 reads TGTGCCAGCAGCCCCCCGGGACAGGGGGCCTTCAACTATGGCTACACCTTC. It codes for CASSPPGQGAFNYGYTF.

This chain joins TRBV14 and TRBJ2-7; D is uncertain. V gave up 4 bases and J gave up 5 bases, with 9 bases separating them. From germline, CDR1 is SGHDN and CDR2 FVKESK. CDR3 length equals 12 residues. CDR3 loop: CASSPLSHEQYF. Here the CDR3 DNA reads TGTGCCAGCAGCCCCCTTAGCCACGAGCAGTACTTC.